The 26 T cell receptor beta chains below come from one sample, sequenced in a study of Tregs in tolerant kidney transplant recipients. Their antigens remain unidentified. The repertoire was sequenced with immunoSEQ multiplex PCR; TCRdb's copy has only in-frame clones and lacks some. Of about 18,000 clones in the sample, about two thirds were seen once. What was sequenced was Tregs from blood cultured with allogeneic cells. The receptor set was obtained from a human donor in good health.

V usage is TRBV4-1 and J usage is TRBJ2-2; possible D gene TRBD2, 5 bases. The CDR3 loop spans 15 amino acids. The V end lost 2 bases, the J end lost 4 bases, and 11 bases lay between the germline ends. The germline gives CDR1 MGHRA, CDR2 YSYEKL. CDR3: CASSQRGGLTGELFF. The CDR3 region has the DNA TGCGCCAGCAGCCAACGGGGTGGGCTCACCGGGGAGCTGTTTTTT.

V usage is TRBV4-3 and J usage is TRBJ2-1, with TRBD2 matching 8 bases. The CDR3 sequence is 15 residues long. The V segment lost 3 bases and the J segment 4 bases; nucleotides outside the gene matches: 5. Germline V gene lookup returns CDR1 LGHNA and CDR2 YSLEER. CDR3 nucleotide sequence: TGCGCCAGCAGCCATTCGGGGGGGCAGTACAATGAGCAGTTCTTC. Its protein is CASSHSGGQYNEQFF.

This clone is medium-sized in the sample. The V and J genes are TRBV2 and TRBJ1-2, with TRBD1 as a possible D gene (5 bases). V lost 5 bases, J lost 7 bases, and 17 bases lay in between. This CDR3 region has 14 residues. The germline V gene has CDR1 SNHLY and CDR2 FYNNEI. The CDR3 DNA sequence: TGTGCCAGCAGTACCCGGGGGGAGATAGGTGGCTACACCTTC. Translation gives CASSTRGEIGGYTF.

This chain connects TRBV13 to TRBJ1-1; D is undetermined. CDR3 length equals 13 residues. The germline gives CDR1 PRHDT, CDR2 FYEKMQ (reference sequence). V gave up 2 bases and J gave up 6 bases, with 10 bases separating them. The chain's CDR3 is CASSLFFSAEAFF. CDR3 nucleotides: TGTGCCAGCAGCTTATTTTTTTCGGCTGAAGCTTTCTTT.

Judged by abundance, this clone is medium-sized. DNA of the CDR3: TGCGCCAGCAGCCGGGCTGGTCCGGGCCTGGGGAATCAGCCCCAGCATTTT. This encodes CASSRAGPGLGNQPQHF. The chain uses TRBV4-1 and TRBJ1-5, with D unclear. Trimming shortened V by 4 bases and J by 4 bases, and 20 bases separated the two germline ends. From germline, CDR1 is MGHRA and CDR2 YSYEKL. The CDR3 runs 17 residues.

This chain connects TRBV2 to TRBJ2-1; no definite D call. V dropped 4 bases and J dropped 6 bases, with 7 bases sitting between them. This CDR3 contains 12 residues. Germline V gene data show CDR1 as SNHLY and CDR2 as FYNNEI. CDR3: CASSANTNEQFF. The CDR3 DNA is TGTGCCAGCAGTGCGAACACCAATGAGCAGTTCTTC.

This clone was picked up a small number of times. Different DNA sequences within this sample yield the same CDR3. This chain uses TRBV30 with TRBJ2-5; possibly TRBD2 for D (5 bases). The germline CDR1 and CDR2 sequences are GTSNPN and SVGIG (reference sequence). The V gene lost 1 base and the J gene lost 7 bases, with 7 bases spanning the gap. The CDR3 is made up of 11 amino acids. This CDR3 reads CAWSASGTQYF. DNA of the CDR3: TGTGCCTGGAGTGCCAGCGGGACCCAGTACTTC.

By share, this clone counts as medium-sized (0.01 to 0.1%). The sample contains more than one DNA sequence encoding this CDR3. V usage is TRBV6-5 and J usage is TRBJ2-5; 10 nucleotides line up with TRBD2. The CDR3 is made up of 11 amino acids. Per the germline V gene, CDR1 is MNHEY and CDR2 is SVGAGI. CDR3: CASGRGETQYF. CDR3 nucleotides: TGTGCAAGCGGGAGGGGAGAGACCCAGTACTTC.

CDR3 sequence (DNA): TGTGCCTGGAGTGTACGGGGGAATCAGCCCCAGCATTTT. Translated, it gives CAWSVRGNQPQHF. The chain recombines TRBV30 with TRBJ1-5; perhaps TRBD1 as D (5 bases). In germline, CDR1 is GTSNPN, CDR2 SVGIG (reference sequence). Trimming cost V 0 bases and J 4 bases, with 7 bases left between them. This CDR3 spans 13 amino acids.

V gene TRBV27 combines with J gene TRBJ1-2, with TRBD1 as a possible D gene (6 bases). The CDR3 is 15 amino acids. Trimming cost V 4 bases and J 8 bases, with 20 bases left between them. Germline CDR1 is MNHEY and CDR2 is SMNVEV (reference sequence). CDR3 DNA: TGTGCCAGCAGTTCGCGAGTTGGGGGCGAGGTCGGCTACACCTTC. Protein: CASSSRVGGEVGYTF.

In its sample, this clone is medium-sized. The CDR3 protein is CASSQLRGGSGNTIYF. In DNA, the CDR3 is TGCGCCAGCAGCCAACTTAGGGGGGGTTCGGGAAACACCATATATTTT. This chain uses TRBV4-3 with TRBJ1-3; maybe TRBD1 (6 bases). CDR3 size: 16 residues. V lost 2 bases to trimming and J lost 4 bases, with 15 bases between them. The germline gives CDR1 LGHNA, CDR2 YSLEER.

The chain employs TRBV12-5 and TRBJ1-1; D perhaps matches TRBD1 (6 bases). The CDR3 is 15 amino acids. V dropped 5 bases and J dropped 1 base, with 14 bases sitting between them. The germline V gene encodes CDR1 LGHNT and CDR2 FRNRAP. DNA for the CDR3: TGTGCTAGTGGTCCCACCGGGACACCGAACACTGAAGCTTTCTTT. Amino acid sequence: CASGPTGTPNTEAFF.

This clone is judged medium-sized. The chain links TRBV9 to TRBJ1-4; tentative D call: TRBD1 (5 bases). Germline CDR1 and CDR2: SGDLS and YYNGEE. The CDR3 is 16 residues long. Trimming shortened V by 6 bases and J by 4 bases, and 19 bases separated the two germline ends. CDR3: CASTMDQGFRNEKLFF. The DNA for the CDR3 is TGTGCCAGCACCATGGATCAGGGCTTCCGTAATGAAAAACTGTTTTTT. The full variable domain, in which reference TRBV9 and TRBJ1-4 provide the parts outside the CDR3, is DSGVTQTPKHLITATGQRVTLRCSPRSGDLSVYWYQQSLDQGLQFLIQYYNGEERAKGNILERFSAQQFPDLHSELNLSSLELGDSALYFCASTMDQGFRNEKLFFGSGTQLSVL.

This chain joins TRBV6-6 and TRBJ2-7, with 7 bases that match TRBD1. J was trimmed by 2 bases and V by 1 base; bases with no gene match: 5. Germline values: CDR1 MNHNY, CDR2 SVGAGI (reference sequence). This CDR3 is 15 amino acids long. CDR3 sequence (DNA): TGTGCCAGCAGTTACTTGGGGACAGAGGCCTACGAGCAGTACTTC. Translating gives CASSYLGTEAYEQYF.

Judged by abundance, this clone is medium-sized. This chain links TRBV19 with TRBJ2-7, with D unclear. This CDR3 is built from 15 residues. Germline loops: CDR1 LNHDA, CDR2 SQIVND (reference sequence). V was cut by 0 bases and J by 1 base, with 10 bases left in between. The CDR3 loop reads CASSIEGRPSYEQYF. The DNA of the CDR3 is TGTGCCAGTAGTATAGAAGGCAGGCCGTCCTACGAGCAGTACTTC. Combining the CDR3 with reference TRBV19 and TRBJ2-7 gives the whole variable domain DGGITQSPKYLFRKEGQNVTLSCEQNLNHDAMYWYRQDPGQGLRLIYYSQIVNDFQKGDIAEGYSVSREKKESFPLTVTSAQKNPTAFYLCASSIEGRPSYEQYFGPGTRLTVT.

The J gene is TRBJ1-5, the V gene TRBV2, with D perhaps TRBD1 (5 bases). Trimming stripped 7 bases from V and 8 bases from J, with 15 bases between. The germline V gene has CDR1 SNHLY and CDR2 FYNNEI. This CDR3 has 13 residues. The CDR3 DNA is TGTGCCAGCAACCCGGACGGGGGGGAGCCCCAGCATTTT. Its translation is CASNPDGGEPQHF.

The rearrangement joins TRBV7-2 to TRBJ2-1; TRBD2 matches 11 bases. The CDR3 consists of 16 residues. Germline CDR1 is SGHTA and CDR2 is FQGNSA. The ends lost 5 bases at V and 3 bases at J; junction bases unmatched: 6. CDR3 sequence reads: CASSILAGALYNEQFF. CDR3 nucleotides: TGTGCCAGCAGCATACTAGCGGGGGCCCTCTACAATGAGCAGTTCTTC.

V is TRBV5-1 and J is TRBJ2-7; D remains unclear. V lost 0 bases, J lost 0 bases, and 4 bases lay in between. CDR3 length equals 13 residues. Germline V gene lookup returns CDR1 SGHRS and CDR2 YFSETQ. The chain's CDR3 is CASSLDRSYEQYF. Written as DNA, the CDR3 is TGCGCCAGCAGCTTGGACCGCTCCTACGAGCAGTACTTC.

The V call is TRBV10-3, the J call TRBJ2-3, with 8 bases lining up with TRBD2. CDR3 length: 12 amino acids. The V gene's germline CDR1 is ENHRY and CDR2 SYGVKD. The J segment lost 4 bases and the V segment lost 8 bases, leaving 2 bases of the junction unmatched. The CDR3 spells CAIRTSSDTQYF. In nucleotides, the CDR3 is TGTGCCATCCGGACTAGCTCAGATACGCAGTATTTT.

This clone came up many times. V gene TRBV7-6 combines with J gene TRBJ1-1, with 7 nucleotides matching TRBD1. CDR3 length: 15 residues. The V gene end was trimmed by 5 bases and the J gene end by 6 bases; junction bases not matched to a gene: 12. Germline values: CDR1 SGHVS, CDR2 FNYEAQ. CDR3 sequence reads: CASSPTGMVSAEAFF. For the CDR3, the DNA is TGTGCCAGCAGCCCGACAGGGATGGTCTCGGCTGAAGCTTTCTTT.

The gene calls are TRBV29-1 and TRBJ2-1; 10 bases match TRBD2. The CDR3 sequence is 14 residues long. Trimming took 4 bases from V and 9 from J; bases not matched to a gene: 9. Germline V gives CDR1 SQVTM, CDR2 ANQGSEA. CDR3 region: CSVVGTSAWAEQFF. The CDR3 nucleotides read TGCAGCGTTGTGGGGACTAGCGCATGGGCTGAGCAGTTCTTC.

The CDR3 loop is CASSLAQTGDSPLHF. The CDR3 DNA reads as TGTGCCAGCAGTTTAGCCCAGACAGGCGATTCACCCCTCCACTTT. The chain uses TRBV27 and TRBJ1-6; TRBD1 might be the D (6 bases). Germline-derived CDR1 and CDR2 are MNHEY and SMNVEV (reference sequence). This CDR3 is built from 15 residues. Trimming cost V 2 bases and J 8 bases, with 13 bases left between them.

This clone is medium-sized (0.01 to 0.1%) by share. J is TRBJ2-3 and V is TRBV11-2, with D tentatively TRBD1 or TRBD2 (5 bases each). Germline values: CDR1 SGHAT, CDR2 FQNNGV. The CDR3 loop spans 15 amino acids. V shed 5 bases and J shed 1 base, with 13 bases lying between them. The CDR3 protein is CASSLGTGRTDTQYF. DNA of the CDR3: TGTGCCAGCAGCCTTGGTACGGGACGCACAGATACGCAGTATTTT. Using reference TRBV11-2 and TRBJ2-3 for the parts outside the CDR3, the full variable domain is EAGVAQSPRYKIIEKRQSVAFWCNPISGHATLYWYQQILGQGPKLLIQFQNNGVVDDSQLPKDRFSAERLKGVDSTLKIQPAKLEDSAVYLCASSLGTGRTDTQYFGPGTRLTVL.

This chain uses TRBV4-3 with TRBJ1-2, with D tentatively TRBD1 (5 bases). Germline V gene sequence: CDR1 LGHNA, CDR2 YSLEER. V was cut by 3 bases and J by 0 bases, with 11 bases left in between. The CDR3 is 15 residues long. CDR3 coding DNA: TGCGCCAGCAGCCATTTGGACACCACTAACTATGGCTACACCTTC. It codes for CASSHLDTTNYGYTF.

This clone counts as medium-sized. In DNA, the CDR3 is TGTGCCAGCAGTGAAGCCCTGGACAGCACAAACTATGGCTACACCTTC. Amino acids: CASSEALDSTNYGYTF. The rearrangement links TRBV2 to TRBJ1-2, with D perhaps TRBD1 (6 bases). The germline gives CDR1 SNHLY, CDR2 FYNNEI. This CDR3 region has 16 residues. Between the trimmed V and J ends, which lost 0 bases and 2 bases, there was a span of 13 bases.

CDR3 residues: CASRFSGNTIYF. In nucleotides, the CDR3 is TGTGCCAGTAGGTTCTCTGGAAACACCATATATTTT. The genes are TRBV19 and TRBJ1-3; D gene unclear. The CDR3 extends over 12 amino acids. Germline CDR1 and CDR2: LNHDA and SQIVND (reference sequence). Trimming shortened V by 6 bases and J by 0 bases, and 3 bases separated the two germline ends.